These 27 T cell receptor beta chains came from one sample sequenced in a study of beta chain features in type 1 diabetes. Study-wide results and limits: The study found moderately but significantly shorter TCRB CDR3s in all four CD4+ subsets of Type 1 diabetes patients.

Investigators reverse transcribed all isolated RNA, so they sequenced expressed TCRB transcripts. Produced via immunoSEQ multiplex PCR; TCRdb's table is partial and in-frame only. The data contain around 600,000 clones, 12% of them seen just once; the ten biggest clones take up over 0.1%. These receptors are not linked to any known antigen. Sequencing was done on a sample of naive CD4+ T cells from blood. These receptors all stem from a man aged 30 to 39 with type 1 diabetes.

V gene TRBV7-9 combines with J gene TRBJ2-1, with D possibly matching TRBD1 (6 bases). Trimming took off 4 bases at V and 5 bases at J, with 9 bases between the two ends. The CDR3 covers 13 residues. Germline CDR1 SEHNR, CDR2 FQNEAQ (reference sequence). The CDR3 bases are TGTGCCAGCAGCTCCAGGGGTAACAATGAGCAGTTCTTC. It is translated as CASSSRGNNEQFF. Together with reference TRBV7-9 and TRBJ2-1, the CDR3 gives the full variable domain: DTGVSQNPRHKITKRGQNVTFRCDPISEHNRLYWYRQTLGQGPEFLTYFQNEAQLEKSRLLSDRFSAERPKGSFSTLEIQRTEQGDSAMYLCASSSRGNNEQFFGPGTRLTVL.

This clone was recorded once. The V call is TRBV10-3, the J call TRBJ1-2, with D unclear. The V and J ends lost 0 bases and 2 bases respectively, with 10 bases between them. There are 15 residues in the CDR3. Germline V gene data show CDR1 as ENHRY and CDR2 as SYGVKD. The CDR3 sequence: CAISESGSSNYGYTF. The CDR3 DNA follows: TGTGCCATCAGTGAGTCAGGCAGTTCAAACTATGGCTACACCTTC.

The V call is TRBV12-2, the J call TRBJ1-5. TRBV12-2 is labeled a pseudogene. CDR3 size: 17 residues. CDR3 DNA: TGTGCAAGTCGCTTAAGGGCAGGGAGAGGGCCTAGTCAGCCCCAGCATTTT. Residues: CASRLRAGRGPSQPQHF.

This clone was counted a few times. J is TRBJ1-3 and V is TRBV7-6, with D maybe TRBD1 (6 bases). Trimming took off 3 bases at V and 0 bases at J, with 12 bases between the two ends. Germline assignment: CDR1 SGHVS and CDR2 FNYEAQ. CDR3 size: 16 residues. CDR3 region: CASSFPRTASGNTIYF. CDR3 in DNA: TGTGCCAGCAGCTTTCCCAGGACAGCCTCTGGAAACACCATATATTTT.

Regarding this clone: In the same sample, other DNA sequences code for this CDR3. The chain uses TRBV9 and TRBJ2-7; D possibly corresponds to TRBD2 (6 bases). V lost 2 bases and J 2 bases, leaving 8 bases between the germline ends. The CDR3 extends over 13 amino acids. Germline V gene lookup returns CDR1 SGDLS and CDR2 YYNGEE. The CDR3 DNA reads as TGTGCCAGCAGCGTGGGACTGACCTACGAGCAGTACTTC. Amino acid sequence: CASSVGLTYEQYF.

J is TRBJ2-7 and V is TRBV19; 8 bases fit TRBD1. This CDR3 has 15 residues. CDR1 is LNHDA, CDR2 SQIVND, per germline (reference sequence). The V segment lost 5 bases and the J segment 0 bases; nucleotides outside the gene matches: 6. For the CDR3, the DNA is TGTGCCAGTAGTGTCCGGACAGGGACCTCCTACGAGCAGTACTTC. Its protein is CASSVRTGTSYEQYF.

This clone was found a few times. CDR3 nucleotide sequence: TGTGCCAGTAATCCGGGACGGGGAGCTAACTATGGCTACACCTTC. The encoded protein is CASNPGRGANYGYTF. The rearrangement links TRBV19 to TRBJ1-2; TRBD1 is a possible D gene (5 bases). From germline, CDR1 is LNHDA and CDR2 SQIVND (reference sequence). Trimming removed 7 bases from V and 0 bases from J, with 15 bases in between. The CDR3 totals 15 residues. Together with reference TRBV19 and TRBJ1-2, the CDR3 gives the full variable domain: DGGITQSPKYLFRKEGQNVTLSCEQNLNHDAMYWYRQDPGQGLRLIYYSQIVNDFQKGDIAEGYSVSREKKESFPLTVTSAQKNPTAFYLCASNPGRGANYGYTFGSGTRLTVV.

A note on this clone: This specimen includes other DNA sequences encoding the same CDR3. The J gene is TRBJ1-5, the V gene TRBV9; TRBD1 matches at 8 bases. CDR3 length: 14 residues. After removal of 1 base from V and 6 bases from J, the junction contained 3 bases not matched to a gene. Germline assignment: CDR1 SGDLS and CDR2 YYNGEE. CDR3 in DNA: TGTGCCAGCAGCGTAACAGGGGGAGGTCAGCCCCAGCATTTT. Translation: CASSVTGGGQPQHF.

This clone was picked up a small number of times. The chain recombines TRBV14 with TRBJ2-7; the D gene is possibly TRBD2 (5 bases). The length of the CDR3 is 11 residues. CDR1 SGHDN and CDR2 FVKESK come from the germline V gene. Deletions cut 3 bases from V and 13 bases from J, with 13 bases between. CDR3 DNA sequence: TGTGCCAGCAGCCAGTCGAGGGCGCAATACTTC. Amino acid sequence: CASSQSRAQYF.

This clone has a handful of counts. J is TRBJ2-1 and V is TRBV2; D is perhaps TRBD1 (6 bases). This CDR3 region has 17 residues. Germline V gene sequence: CDR1 SNHLY, CDR2 FYNNEI. Trimming removed 8 bases at V and 0 bases at J, with 20 bases between. CDR3 sequence reads: CASVSLGGTSSYNEQFF. The CDR3 DNA reads TGTGCCAGCGTCTCTCTTGGGGGCACGAGCTCCTACAATGAGCAGTTCTTC.

The rearrangement uses TRBV5-6 and TRBJ2-3, with unresolved D. With 2 bases removed from V and 1 base from J, the gap between germline ends came to 5 bases. This CDR3 spans 13 amino acids. Germline V gene lookup returns CDR1 SGHDT and CDR2 YYEEEE. CDR3 nucleotides: TGTGCCAGCAGCTTCGTCCGCACAGATACGCAGTATTTT. Amino acids: CASSFVRTDTQYF.

The V call is TRBV14, the J call TRBJ1-1, with 9 positions matching TRBD1. Looked up from germline, CDR1 is SGHDN and CDR2 is FVKESK. The CDR3 covers 15 residues. With V trimmed by 4 bases and J by 6 bases, 9 bases remained unmatched. For the CDR3, the DNA is TGTGCCAGCAGCCTAGGGACAGGGATTTCGTCTGAAGCTTTCTTT. As protein: CASSLGTGISSEAFF.

The chain is built from TRBV7-2 and TRBJ1-5, with D maybe TRBD1 (6 bases). This CDR3 has 15 amino acids. V was shortened by 0 bases and J by 5 bases, with 11 bases between the two germline ends. Germline CDR1 reads SGHTA; CDR2 reads FQGNSA. The CDR3 region has the DNA TGTGCCAGCAGCTTAGCGTGGGGGGGGCATCAGCCCCAGCATTTT. It encodes CASSLAWGGHQPQHF.

The J gene is TRBJ2-5, the V gene TRBV6-5; either TRBD1 or TRBD2 may fit D (5 bases each). Trimming took 8 bases from V and 0 from J, leaving 13 bases between them. Germline CDR1 and CDR2: MNHEY and SVGAGI. The CDR3 sequence is 14 residues long. The CDR3 coding sequence is TGTGCCAGCTCTTCGGGACGCCACCAAGAGACCCAGTACTTC. It codes for CASSSGRHQETQYF.

Only a few counts were recorded for this clone. The chain has TRBV4-3 and TRBJ1-2; D remains ambiguous. Trimming pared 2 bases from V and 0 bases from J, leaving 10 bases between. CDR1 LGHNA and CDR2 YSLEER come from the germline V gene. The CDR3 is 15 residues long. The CDR3 bases are TGCGCCAGCAGCCAATCCAGGTCATCTAACTATGGCTACACCTTC. Its translation: CASSQSRSSNYGYTF.

This chain links TRBV9 with TRBJ1-2, with 10 bases matching TRBD1. CDR3 length: 14 residues. Germline CDR1 SGDLS, CDR2 YYNGEE. V dropped 3 bases and J dropped 4; count of bases not matched to a gene: 3. CDR3 sequence: CASSAGQGGYGYTF. DNA of the CDR3: TGTGCCAGCAGCGCAGGACAGGGGGGCTATGGCTACACCTTC. The entire variable domain, with the rest obtained from reference TRBV9 and TRBJ1-2, is as follows: DSGVTQTPKHLITATGQRVTLRCSPRSGDLSVYWYQQSLDQGLQFLIQYYNGEERAKGNILERFSAQQFPDLHSELNLSSLELGDSALYFCASSAGQGGYGYTFGSGTRLTVV.

This clone was seen a single time. The gene calls are TRBV15 and TRBJ1-6, with D unclear. CDR1 and CDR2 from the germline V gene are LNHNV and YYDKDF (reference sequence). This CDR3 contains 17 residues. V shed 0 bases and J shed 1 base, with 10 bases lying between them. The DNA for the CDR3 is TGTGCCACCAGCAGAGATGGAGGGTCGTCCTATAATTCACCCCTCCACTTT. Amino acids: CATSRDGGSSYNSPLHF.

A few counts support this clone. The chain has TRBV29-1 and TRBJ1-4; no firm D call. CDR3 length: 14 amino acids. V was shortened by 2 bases and J by 4 bases, with 11 bases between the two germline ends. Germline lookup yields CDR1 SQVTM and CDR2 ANQGSEA. The CDR3 region has the DNA TGCAGCGTTGAATTAGCCAAGGGTAATGAAAAACTGTTTTTT. Amino acid sequence: CSVELAKGNEKLFF.

This clone occurred a few times. The J gene is TRBJ1-6, the V gene TRBV18, with D unclear. This CDR3 has 15 amino acids. V gave up 3 bases and J gave up 7 bases, with 13 bases separating them. The germline CDR1 and CDR2 sequences are KGHSH and LQKENI. The CDR3 DNA sequence: TGTGCCAGCTCACCCTCACGGTCGGAGAATTCACCCCTCCACTTT. As protein: CASSPSRSENSPLHF.

This chain uses TRBV7-9 with TRBJ1-3, with D unclear. The V end lost 4 bases, the J end lost 0 bases, and 19 bases lay between the germline ends. Germline V lookup: CDR1 SEHNR, CDR2 FQNEAQ (reference sequence). The length of the CDR3 is 18 residues. The CDR3: CASSSLTDPLTSGNTIYF. Here the CDR3 DNA reads TGTGCCAGCAGCTCCTTGACGGATCCACTCACCTCTGGAAACACCATATATTTT. Combining the CDR3 with reference TRBV7-9 and TRBJ1-3 gives the whole variable domain DTGVSQNPRHKITKRGQNVTFRCDPISEHNRLYWYRQTLGQGPEFLTYFQNEAQLEKSRLLSDRFSAERPKGSFSTLEIQRTEQGDSAMYLCASSSLTDPLTSGNTIYFGEGSWLTVV.

This clone was recorded a few times. This chain uses TRBV2 with TRBJ1-6; D remains ambiguous. The CDR3 contains 13 residues. Germline V lookup: CDR1 SNHLY, CDR2 FYNNEI. Trimming removed 6 bases at V and 7 bases at J, with 10 bases between. CDR3 sequence (DNA): TGTGCCAGCAGAATTCACGGCAATTCACCCCTCCACTTT. Residues: CASRIHGNSPLHF.

V usage is TRBV5-1 and J usage is TRBJ2-1, with TRBD1 matching 8 bases. The V gene's germline CDR1 is SGHRS and CDR2 YFSETQ. This CDR3 contains 18 residues. V was pared by 1 base and J by 0 bases, with 9 bases of the junction left unmatched. The CDR3 sequence: CASSLPGGAKNSYNEQFF. Here the CDR3 DNA reads TGCGCCAGCAGCTTGCCAGGGGGCGCGAAAAACTCCTACAATGAGCAGTTCTTC.

This clone was counted once. V and J are TRBV28 and TRBJ1-5, with a possible D match to TRBD1 (5 bases). The CDR3 sequence is 17 residues long. Germline CDR1 and CDR2: MDHEN and SYDVKM. V was trimmed by 6 bases and J by 5 bases, leaving 23 bases between them. The CDR3: CASRGAGTYEEYQPQHF. CDR3 coding DNA: TGTGCCAGCAGGGGTGCGGGGACGTACGAGGAGTATCAGCCCCAGCATTTT.

This chain uses TRBV30 with TRBJ2-3; D gene ambiguous. The V gene's germline CDR1 is GTSNPN and CDR2 SVGIG (reference sequence). V shed 3 bases and J shed 1 base, with 8 bases lying between them. The CDR3 covers 13 residues. The CDR3 protein is CAWSTFGTDTQYF. Written as DNA, the CDR3 is TGTGCCTGGAGCACCTTTGGCACAGATACGCAGTATTTT.

This clone showed up just a few times. V gene TRBV9 combines with J gene TRBJ2-6, with D perhaps TRBD2 (6 bases). Germline V gene data show CDR1 as SGDLS and CDR2 as YYNGEE. Trimming took 0 bases from V and 0 from J, leaving 10 bases between them. The CDR3 is 17 residues long. The CDR3 nucleotides read TGTGCCAGCAGCGTAGCGGGGGAGAGCTCTGGGGCCAACGTCCTGACTTTC. Its translation: CASSVAGESSGANVLTF.

V is TRBV19 and J is TRBJ2-6, with D unresolved. The ends were cut back, 3 bases at V and 0 bases at J, with 15 bases in the middle. CDR3 length: 18 residues. Germline-derived CDR1 and CDR2 are LNHDA and SQIVND (reference sequence). The CDR3 reads CASSMGSRPFSGANVLTF. CDR3 in DNA: TGTGCCAGTAGTATGGGCAGCCGACCCTTCTCTGGGGCCAACGTCCTGACTTTC.

The rearrangement joins TRBV7-9 to TRBJ2-7; 8 nucleotides match TRBD1. J was trimmed by 2 bases and V by 5 bases; bases with no gene match: 8. Germline CDR1 and CDR2: SEHNR and FQNEAQ (reference sequence). CDR3 length: 15 amino acids. CDR3 protein: CASSPRQGPPYEQYF. CDR3 DNA: TGTGCCAGCAGCCCAAGACAGGGGCCTCCCTACGAGCAGTACTTC.